The next 11 T cell receptor beta chains were all read from a single sample in a study of pediatric ulcerative colitis. One to two pinch biopsies were taken from the rectum during colonoscopy. The repertoire was sequenced with immunoSEQ multiplex PCR; TCRdb's copy has only in-frame clones and lacks some. The sample records 15,000 to 20,000 clones, approximately 69% being singletons. The sample comprised gut tissue. The origin of the receptors is a girl aged 10 to 17 with moderate ulcerative colitis.

In this sample, this clone turned up a few times. This chain links TRBV29-1 with TRBJ2-7; D perhaps matches TRBD2 (5 bases). This CDR3 contains 10 residues. Trimming removed 4 bases from V and 6 bases from J, with 7 bases in between. The V gene's germline CDR1 is SQVTM and CDR2 ANQGSEA. The chain's CDR3 is CSVGESEQYF. DNA of the CDR3: TGCAGCGTTGGGGAGTCCGAGCAGTACTTC.

V is TRBV7-9 and J is TRBJ1-6; TRBD1 aligns across 10 bases. Germline loops: CDR1 SEHNR, CDR2 FQNEAQ (reference sequence). J was trimmed by 8 bases and V by 5 bases; bases with no gene match: 6. This CDR3 is built from 15 residues. The CDR3 nucleotides read TGTGCCAGCAGCAAGACAGGGGGCGATGATTCACCCCTCCACTTT. Protein sequence: CASSKTGGDDSPLHF.

This clone was seen a handful of times. The chain uses TRBV4-1 and TRBJ1-3; D gene uncertain. The length of the CDR3 is 15 residues. Germline V gives CDR1 MGHRA, CDR2 YSYEKL. Trimming left V 0 bases short and J 0 bases short, with 6 bases between. DNA of the CDR3: TGCGCCAGCAGCCAAGAACCGGCCTCTGGAAACACCATATATTTT. Its protein is CASSQEPASGNTIYF.

This rearrangement joins TRBV10-3 to TRBJ1-4, with TRBD1 identical over 9 bases. The germline gives CDR1 ENHRY, CDR2 SYGVKD. V lost 11 bases to trimming and J lost 8 bases; unmatched junction nucleotides: 9. This CDR3 region has 13 residues. DNA of the CDR3: TGTGCCGTCACAGGGGGCGCGGGGGAAAAACTGTTTTTT. Protein product: CAVTGGAGEKLFF.

The chain recombines TRBV9 with TRBJ2-5; D gene ambiguous. V was pared by 4 bases and J by 4 bases, with 17 bases between. The CDR3 has 15 residues. CDR1 and CDR2 (germline): SGDLS, YYNGEE. The CDR3 spells CASSTSPLGGETQYF. In DNA, the CDR3 is TGTGCCAGCAGCACCTCCCCCCTGGGCGGAGAGACCCAGTACTTC.

The V and J genes are TRBV27 and TRBJ2-7, with TRBD1 identical over 9 bases. This CDR3 region has 16 residues. Germline V gene lookup returns CDR1 MNHEY and CDR2 SMNVEV (reference sequence). V lost 4 bases to trimming and J lost 2 bases; unmatched junction nucleotides: 9. CDR3 protein: CASSSLGTGPPYEQYF. In DNA form, the CDR3 reads TGTGCCAGCAGTTCCCTCGGGACAGGGCCTCCCTACGAGCAGTACTTC.

J is TRBJ1-4 and V is TRBV25-1, with a weak D call TRBD1 (6 bases). The germline CDR1 and CDR2 sequences are MGHDK and SYGVNS. The CDR3 sequence is 15 residues long. Trimming took 6 bases from V and 8 from J, leaving 19 bases between them. CDR3 region: CASSPGEQPTEKLFF. The DNA for the CDR3 is TGTGCCAGCAGCCCAGGGGAACAGCCGACCGAAAAACTGTTTTTT.

This clone was found once. The chain links TRBV27 to TRBJ1-1; D is ambiguous. Germline V gives CDR1 MNHEY, CDR2 SMNVEV (reference sequence). Trimming cost V 6 bases and J 1 base, with 6 bases left between them. The CDR3 sequence is 12 residues long. The CDR3 DNA sequence: TGTGCCAGCAGGAGGTCGAACACTGAAGCTTTCTTT. Protein sequence: CASRRSNTEAFF.

This clone was recorded only once. The rearrangement links TRBV4-1 to TRBJ2-7; D uncertain. CDR3 size: 13 residues. CDR1 and CDR2 from the germline V gene are MGHRA and YSYEKL. Trimming left V 0 bases short and J 6 bases short, with 9 bases between. The CDR3 DNA reads as TGCGCCAGCAGCCAAGATCTAGAGAGCGAGCAGTACTTC. It is translated as CASSQDLESEQYF.

This chain connects TRBV25-1 to TRBJ1-1; D perhaps matches TRBD1 (6 bases). Germline CDR1 MGHDK, CDR2 SYGVNS. The V and J ends lost 10 bases and 1 base respectively, with 19 bases between them. This CDR3 is 15 amino acids long. The CDR3 here is CATQILQQGNTEAFF. Here the CDR3 DNA reads TGTGCCACCCAAATTTTACAACAGGGGAACACTGAAGCTTTCTTT.

This clone was seen a handful of times. The rearrangement uses TRBV5-6 and TRBJ2-7; 7 bases fit TRBD1. The CDR3 length is 16 residues. In germline, CDR1 is SGHDT, CDR2 YYEEEE. With V trimmed by 1 base and J by 4 bases, 11 bases remained unmatched. In DNA, the CDR3 is TGTGCCAGCAGCTTGAGGTTAGGGACAGCCCTTTACGAGCAGTACTTC. It translates to CASSLRLGTALYEQYF.